The clone carrying this TCR beta chain has only one observation. The data were obtained in a study of blood T cell repertoires in COVID-19. About the research overall: Specimens from acute and convalescent COVID-19 originated in the United States, Italy and Spain. T cells, B-cell-depleted T cells, or PBMCs supplied cDNA or gDNA.

Original processing methods: Reference gene primers were amplified, and this amplification served to estimate nucleated cell counts. Sequencing was performed with immunoSEQ multiplex PCR; in TCRdb, only in-frame clones are kept and a portion is missing. V and J calls plus clone size are reproduced from that table; the DNA served to infer D and trimming. In the table there are 150,000 to 200,000 clones, more than 80% of which are singletons. Germline-derived CDR1 and CDR2 are MNHNS and SASEGT. V was shortened by 3 bases and J by 4 bases, with 10 bases between the two germline ends. This CDR3 contains 14 residues. The Seattle site enrolled patients during active infection and followed them longitudinally.

The rearrangement uses TRBV6-1 and TRBJ2-1; the D gene is possibly TRBD1 (5 bases). Source material: peripheral blood. This sequence was found in a woman of 80 years or more with COVID-19, enrolled during active disease. The CDR3 coding sequence is TGTGCCAGCAGTGACCCAGGGCCTTACAATGAGCAGTTCTTC. The encoded protein is CASSDPGPYNEQFF.